This T cell receptor (beta chain) is drawn from a study of cytomegalovirus exposure and HLA in healthy donors. Germline V gene data show CDR1 as GTSNPN and CDR2 as SVGIG (reference sequence). This CDR3 has 16 residues. Trimming took off 2 bases at V and 6 bases at J, with 19 bases between the two ends. A multiplex PCR was run with 60 Vbeta primers and 13 Jbeta primers. The repertoire was sequenced with immunoSEQ multiplex PCR; TCRdb's copy has only in-frame clones and lacks some. In the table there are 110,000 to 150,000 clones, approximately 82% of which are singletons. To note about this clone: Antigen unknown.

Whole-study results and caveats: It was reported that TCR beta sequences correctly inferred the HLA-A and HLA-B alleles for most subjects.

The sequence came from an older woman in good health and CMV-seropositive. The J gene is TRBJ1-4, the V gene TRBV30; weak D call: TRBD1 (5 bases). The sequenced material came from PBMCs. This CDR3 reads CAWSPDLRRGHEKLFF. The CDR3 DNA sequence: TGTGCCTGGAGTCCAGATCTACGGAGGGGTCATGAAAAACTGTTTTTT. Variable domain in full (rest from reference TRBV30 and TRBJ1-4): SQTIHQWPATLVQPVGSPLSLECTVEGTSNPNLYWYRQAAGRGLQLLFYSVGIGQISSEVPQNLSASRPQDRQFILSSKKLLLSDSGFYLCAWSPDLRRGHEKLFFGSGTQLSVL.